This T cell receptor (beta chain) was sequenced during a study of blood T cell repertoires in COVID-19. Study overall: Collection of acute and convalescent COVID-19 samples took place in the United States, Italy and Spain. In each case, the material was cDNA or gDNA derived from T cells, B-cell-depleted T cells, or PBMCs.

How the authors handled the data: Estimates of nucleated cell counts were drawn from the amplification of reference gene primers. Libraries were prepared by immunoSEQ multiplex PCR; TCRdb keeps only in-frame clonotypes and omits some of them. V, J and clone size derive from that table, while D and trimming were established from the DNA sequence. The table lists about 150,000 clones, approximately 88% of them singletons. The CDR3 extends over 16 amino acids. Germline V gives CDR1 LGHDT, CDR2 YNNKEL (reference sequence). Trimming left V 3 bases short and J 1 base short, with 14 bases between. The sequenced sample consisted of peripheral blood. The clonotype comes from a woman between 45 and 65 years old with acute or convalescent COVID-19. This chain joins TRBV3-1 (or the pseudogene TRBV3-2) and TRBJ2-3, with D possibly TRBD2 on 5 matching bases. CDR3 amino acids: CASSHLAGSGTDTQYF. The CDR3 bases are TGTGCCAGCAGCCACCTCGCGGGTTCTGGCACAGATACGCAGTATTTT.